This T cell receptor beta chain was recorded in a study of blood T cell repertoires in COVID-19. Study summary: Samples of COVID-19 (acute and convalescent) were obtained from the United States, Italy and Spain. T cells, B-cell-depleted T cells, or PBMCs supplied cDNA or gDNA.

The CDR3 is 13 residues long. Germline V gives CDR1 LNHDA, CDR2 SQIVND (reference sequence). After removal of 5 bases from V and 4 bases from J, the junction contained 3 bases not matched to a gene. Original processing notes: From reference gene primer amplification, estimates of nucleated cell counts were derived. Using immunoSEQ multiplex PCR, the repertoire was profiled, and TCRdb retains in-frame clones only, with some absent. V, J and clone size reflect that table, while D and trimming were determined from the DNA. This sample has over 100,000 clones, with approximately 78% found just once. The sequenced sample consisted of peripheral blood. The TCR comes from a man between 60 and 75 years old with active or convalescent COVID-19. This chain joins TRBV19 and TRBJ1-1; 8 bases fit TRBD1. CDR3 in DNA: TGTGCCAGTAGTGCCGACAGGGGCACTGAAGCTTTCTTT. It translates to CASSADRGTEAFF.